This T cell receptor beta chain was obtained from a study of blood T cell dynamics during melanoma immunotherapy. Notes on the study in general: It remained unknown if the driving T cell clones were melanoma-specific. The most clonal sorted CD8+ subset, immune-effector cells, was closest to cell-free DNA CDR3 sequences.

Profiling relied on immunoSEQ multiplex PCR, and the TCRdb table lists in-frame clones only, not all of them. The table shows 15,000 to 20,000 clones, with less than 95% occurring only once. Time point of the sample: week 3, after first cycle of checkpoint inhibitor. Disease control meant complete response, partial response or stable disease at 12 weeks. As concerns this clone: Its antigen remains unidentified.

The length of the CDR3 is 15 residues. The germline V gene has CDR1 MNHEY and CDR2 SMNVEV (reference sequence). The sample was effector memory CD8+ T cells from blood, taken from a patient treated with checkpoint blockade. This sequence originates from a human donor with melanoma. The chain is built from TRBV27 and TRBJ2-5; 11 bases align to TRBD2. The J call may be mistaken, given a closer DNA end match to TRBJ2-7. DNA for the CDR3: TGTGCCAGCAGTTTCCTAGCGGGGGGTCCATACGAGCAGTACTTC. Amino acids: CASSFLAGGPYEQYF.